This T cell receptor beta chain was recovered during a study of T cells in Graves' hyperthyroidism and ophthalmopathy. Study-wide points: Stable hyperthyroidism was separated from ophthalmopathy by a model based on 13 V-J features. The model foresaw ophthalmopathy a median around 6.8 months prior to onset.

CDR3 length equals 13 residues. V shed 5 bases and J shed 7 bases, with 14 bases lying between them. CDR1 and CDR2 from the germline V gene are SGHTA and FQGTGA. In making diagnoses, clinical symptoms, serum thyroxine and TRAb, thyroid ultrasound and orbital computed tomography were all used. Blood was drawn at first hyperthyroidism diagnosis, before any ophthalmopathy symptoms. Regarding this clonotype: Its specificity is not known.

RNA transcripts served as the template for amplifying TCR beta CDR3 regions. RT-PCR in the first round (using the HTBI primer set) targeted the TCR CDR3. TCRdb reprocessed the multiplex PCR reads with MiXCR, giving one entry per CDR3 protein. This table has more than 350,000 distinct CDR3 sequences, 15% to 20% appearing once. Sequenced input: blood. The gene calls are TRBV7-3 and TRBJ2-5, with D possibly matching TRBD1 (5 bases). The receptor's source is a woman in her 30s with Graves' hyperthyroidism that later progressed to Graves' ophthalmopathy. The DNA for the CDR3 is TGTGCCAGCAGCAACACGCCTCAGGGGACCCAGTACTTC. It translates to CASSNTPQGTQYF.